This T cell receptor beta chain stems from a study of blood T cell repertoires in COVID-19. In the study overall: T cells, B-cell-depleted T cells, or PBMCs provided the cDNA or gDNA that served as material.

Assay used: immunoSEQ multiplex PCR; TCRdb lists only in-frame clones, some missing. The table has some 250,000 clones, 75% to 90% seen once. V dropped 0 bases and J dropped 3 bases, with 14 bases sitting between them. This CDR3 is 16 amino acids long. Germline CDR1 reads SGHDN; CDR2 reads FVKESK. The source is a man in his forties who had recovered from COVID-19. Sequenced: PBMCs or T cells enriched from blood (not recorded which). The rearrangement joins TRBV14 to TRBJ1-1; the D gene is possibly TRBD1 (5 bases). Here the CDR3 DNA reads TGTGCCAGCAGCCAAGATTCCAGGGCCGATTACACTGAAGCTTTCTTT. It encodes CASSQDSRADYTEAFF.